A selection of T cell receptor beta chains follows, all from one sample in a study of T cells in Graves' hyperthyroidism and ophthalmopathy. TCRdb reanalysed the multiplex PCR reads using MiXCR and keeps one entry per CDR3 protein. The sample contains about 690,000 distinct CDR3 sequences, roughly 17% of which appear only once. The sequencing sample was made of blood. These receptors all come from a man aged 50-59 years with Graves' hyperthyroidism. Both conserved end residues are part of each CDR3. A D gene is named only where the DNA matches it firmly. Expanded clones get a size class; other rows say once, few or many, or leave the size out.

len	d_gene	v_gene	abundance	j_gene	CDR3aa	CDR3nt
16	.	TRBV6-5	many	TRBJ1-5	CASSYSYPNPNQPQHF	TGTGCCAGCAGTTACTCGTACCCCAACCCCAATCAGCCCCAGCATTTT
16	TRBD2	TRBV9	many	TRBJ2-2	CASSGTSGSLSGELFF	TGTGCCAGCAGCGGAACTAGCGGGAGTCTTTCCGGGGAGCTGTTTTTT
13	.	TRBV6-2/TRBV6-3	many	TRBJ2-7	CASSPLGTYEQYF	TGTGCCAGCAGTCCGTTGGGGACCTACGAGCAGTACTTC
14	TRBD1	TRBV19	.	TRBJ1-4	CASSGQGINEKLFF	TGTGCCAGTAGTGGACAGGGGATAAATGAAAAACTGTTTTTT
16	.	TRBV13	many	TRBJ2-3	CASSSPAEHYRDTQYF	TGTGCCAGCAGCTCCCCAGCGGAGCATTACCGAGATACGCAGTATTTT
14	TRBD1	TRBV10-1	many	TRBJ2-7	CASSGTESSYEQYF	TGCGCCAGCAGCGGGACAGAATCAAGTTACGAGCAGTACTTC
19	.	TRBV12-5	many	TRBJ2-1	CASGWTGHRTPSSYNEQFF	TGTGCTAGTGGTTGGACGGGACACAGGACCCCCAGCTCCTACAATGAGCAGTTCTTC
14	.	TRBV6-1	many	TRBJ1-4	CASRPGRGNEKLFF	TGTGCCAGCAGACCAGGACGGGGGAATGAAAAACTGTTTTTT
17	.	TRBV7-6	few	TRBJ2-4	CASSQGSQIGAKNIQYF	TGTGCCAGCAGCCAAGGCTCCCAGATTGGGGCCAAAAACATTCAGTACTTC
14	.	TRBV28	few	TRBJ2-5	CASSLGGGWETQYF	TGTGCCAGCAGTTTGGGAGGGGGTTGGGAGACCCAGTACTTC
15	TRBD2	TRBV7-2	.	TRBJ2-3	CASSPTSGRRDTQYF	TGTGCCAGCAGCCCGACTAGCGGGAGACGAGATACGCAGTATTTT
14	.	TRBV19	few	TRBJ2-1	CASSRAVGYNEQFF	TGTGCCAGTAGTAGGGCAGTGGGATACAATGAGCAGTTCTTC
13	TRBD1	TRBV20-1	.	TRBJ1-3	CSARTGTGNTIYF	TGCAGTGCCCGGACAGGGACTGGAAACACCATATATTTT
13	.	TRBV15	.	TRBJ2-5	CATSSGGYETQYF	TGTGCCACCAGCTCAGGCGGGTATGAGACCCAGTACTTC
12	TRBD1	TRBV12-3/TRBV12-4	few	TRBJ1-4	CASSKTGEGLFF	TGTGCCAGCAGTAAAACAGGGGAGGGGTTGTTTTTT
14	.	TRBV7-9	once	TRBJ2-7	CASSLALDSYEQYF	TGTGCCAGCAGCTTAGCCCTCGACAGTTACGAGCAGTACTTC
15	.	TRBV20-1	.	TRBJ2-1	CSARTRLAWYNEQFF	TGCAGTGCTAGGACGAGGCTAGCGTGGTACAATGAGCAGTTCTTC
16	.	TRBV5-5	.	TRBJ2-2	CASSKKGGTNTGELFF	TGTGCCAGCAGCAAGAAAGGAGGGACGAACACCGGGGAGCTGTTTTTT
13	TRBD1	TRBV20-1	.	TRBJ2-1	CSAGGTGKDEQFF	TGCAGTGCCGGCGGGACAGGGAAGGACGAGCAGTTCTTC
17	.	TRBV6-2/TRBV6-3	many	TRBJ2-1	CASQSLGGGSRYNEQFF	TGTGCCAGCCAGTCCCTCGGGGGCGGATCACGGTATAATGAGCAGTTCTTC
17	TRBD2	TRBV7-9	.	TRBJ2-6	CASRAGGGTTGANVLTF	TGTGCCAGCAGAGCCGGGGGGGGGACGACTGGGGCCAACGTCCTGACTTTC
14	.	TRBV12-3/TRBV12-4	few	TRBJ2-3	CASSLPGVEDTQYF	TGTGCCAGCAGTTTGCCTGGAGTGGAAGATACGCAGTATTTT
14	.	TRBV2	many	TRBJ2-3	CASSTNGWRDTQYF	TGTGCCAGCAGTACAAATGGGTGGAGGGATACGCAGTATTTT
15	TRBD2	TRBV19	many	TRBJ2-1	CASSGLAGVGDEQFF	TGTGCCAGTAGCGGACTAGCGGGAGTCGGAGATGAGCAGTTCTTC
16	.	TRBV4-1	.	TRBJ2-6	CASSQEHRSGANVLTF	TGCGCCAGCAGCCAAGAACACCGCTCTGGGGCCAACGTCCTGACTTTC
11	TRBD1	TRBV29-1	many	TRBJ2-7	CSVRGPNEQYF	TGCAGCGTGAGGGGGCCCAACGAGCAGTACTTC
14	.	TRBV24-1	.	TRBJ1-5	CATSGEGKNQPQHF	TGTGCCACCAGCGGGGAGGGGAAAAATCAGCCCCAGCATTTT
15	TRBD1	TRBV5-1	.	TRBJ2-7	CASRPARGTAYEQYF	TGCGCCAGCAGGCCCGCCAGGGGGACAGCCTACGAGCAGTACTTC
15	TRBD1	TRBV30	few	TRBJ1-2	CAWSVKQGVNYGYTF	TGTGCCTGGAGTGTAAAACAGGGGGTTAACTATGGCTACACCTTC
14	.	TRBV6-1	.	TRBJ1-2	CASSRPISLHGYTF	TGTGCCAGCAGCAGACCCATTAGCTTACATGGCTACACCTTC
15	.	TRBV18	.	TRBJ2-2	CASSPPRVSTGELFF	TGTGCCAGCTCACCACCGCGGGTTAGCACCGGGGAGCTGTTTTTT
16	.	TRBV2	many	TRBJ2-1	CASSPLRGTTYNEQFF	TGTGCCAGCAGTCCCCTAAGAGGGACAACCTACAATGAGCAGTTCTTC
14	.	TRBV5-1	few	TRBJ2-5	CASSLDGPGETQYF	TGCGCCAGCAGCTTGGACGGCCCGGGGGAGACCCAGTACTTC
18	TRBD2	TRBV19	.	TRBJ2-2	CASSPQTSGRWSTGELFF	TGTGCCAGTAGTCCGCAGACTAGCGGGAGGTGGAGCACCGGGGAGCTGTTTTTT
14	TRBD1	TRBV7-8	few	TRBJ1-2	CASSSPGTGKGYTF	TGTGCCAGCAGCTCACCCGGGACAGGGAAAGGCTACACCTTC
14	.	TRBV12-5	few	TRBJ1-1	CASGWGSPSTEAFF	TGCGCTAGTGGTTGGGGGAGTCCGAGCACTGAAGCTTTCTTT
12	TRBD1	TRBV6-1	few	TRBJ2-5	CASDRGQETQYF	TGTGCCAGTGACAGGGGGCAAGAGACCCAGTACTTC